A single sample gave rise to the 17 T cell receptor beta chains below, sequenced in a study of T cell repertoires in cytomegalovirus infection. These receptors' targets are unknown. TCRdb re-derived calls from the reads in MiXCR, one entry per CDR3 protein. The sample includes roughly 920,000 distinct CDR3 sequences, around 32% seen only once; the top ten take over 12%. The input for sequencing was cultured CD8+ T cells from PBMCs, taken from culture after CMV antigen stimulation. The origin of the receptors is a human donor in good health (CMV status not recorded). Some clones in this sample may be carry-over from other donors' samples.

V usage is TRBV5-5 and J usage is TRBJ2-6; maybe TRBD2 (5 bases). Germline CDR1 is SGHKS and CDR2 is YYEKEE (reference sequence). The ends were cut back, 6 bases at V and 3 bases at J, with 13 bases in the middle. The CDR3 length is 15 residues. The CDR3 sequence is CASTSGVSGANVLTF. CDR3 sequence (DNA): TGTGCCAGCACCTCCGGGGTTAGTGGGGCCAACGTCCTGACTTTC.

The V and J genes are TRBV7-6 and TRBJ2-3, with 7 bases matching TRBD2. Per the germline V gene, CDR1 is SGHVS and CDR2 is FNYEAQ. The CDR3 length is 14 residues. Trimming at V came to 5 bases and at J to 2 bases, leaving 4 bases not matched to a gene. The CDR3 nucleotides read TGTGCCAGCAGCCGGGGGAGGGACACAGATACGCAGTATTTT. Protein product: CASSRGRDTDTQYF.

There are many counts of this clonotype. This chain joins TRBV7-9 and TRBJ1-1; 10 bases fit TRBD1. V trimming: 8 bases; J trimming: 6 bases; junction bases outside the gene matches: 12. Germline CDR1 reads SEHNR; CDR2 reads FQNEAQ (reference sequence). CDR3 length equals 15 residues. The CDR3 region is CASLRGDRGRPEAFF. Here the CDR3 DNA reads TGTGCCAGCCTACGGGGGGACAGGGGCCGTCCTGAAGCTTTCTTT. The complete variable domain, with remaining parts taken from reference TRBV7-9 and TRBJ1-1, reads DTGVSQNPRHKITKRGQNVTFRCDPISEHNRLYWYRQTLGQGPEFLTYFQNEAQLEKSRLLSDRFSAERPKGSFSTLEIQRTEQGDSAMYLCASLRGDRGRPEAFFGQGTRLTVV.

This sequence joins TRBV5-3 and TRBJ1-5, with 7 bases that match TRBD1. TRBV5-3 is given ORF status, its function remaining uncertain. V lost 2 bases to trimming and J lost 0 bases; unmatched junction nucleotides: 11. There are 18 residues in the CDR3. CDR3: CARSFKIPGQASNQPQHF. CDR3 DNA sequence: TGTGCCAGAAGCTTTAAGATTCCAGGACAGGCTAGCAATCAGCCCCAGCATTTT.

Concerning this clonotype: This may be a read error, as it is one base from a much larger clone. The CDR3 nucleotides read TGTGCCGGCAGCTTAACAGGGGCCACCTACGAGCAGTACTTC. It codes for CAGSLTGATYEQYF. The rearrangement uses TRBV7-4 and TRBJ2-7; 7 bases are a match to TRBD1. The CDR3 spans 14 residues. Germline V gene data show CDR1 as SGHVT and CDR2 as SQSDAQ. The full variable domain, rest sourced from reference TRBV7-4 and TRBJ2-7, is GAGVSQSPRYKVAKRGRDVALRCDSISGHVTLYWYRQTLGQGSEVLTYSQSDAQRDKSGRPSGRFSAERPERSVSTLKIQRTEQGDSAVYLCAGSLTGATYEQYFGPGTRLTVT.

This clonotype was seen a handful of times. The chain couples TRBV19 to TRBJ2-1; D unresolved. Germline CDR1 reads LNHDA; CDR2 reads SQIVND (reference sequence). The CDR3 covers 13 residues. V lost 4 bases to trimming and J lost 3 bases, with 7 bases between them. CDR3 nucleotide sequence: TGTGCCAGTAGTACTAGATTCTACAATGAGCAGTTCTTC. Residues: CASSTRFYNEQFF.

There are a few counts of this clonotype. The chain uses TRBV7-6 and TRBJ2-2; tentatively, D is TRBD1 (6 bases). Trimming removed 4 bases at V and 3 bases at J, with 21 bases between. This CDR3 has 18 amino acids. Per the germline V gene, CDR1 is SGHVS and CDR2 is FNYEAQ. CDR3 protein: CASSWNNAGVLDTGELFF. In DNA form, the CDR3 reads TGTGCCAGCAGCTGGAATAATGCAGGGGTGTTGGACACCGGGGAGCTGTTTTTT.

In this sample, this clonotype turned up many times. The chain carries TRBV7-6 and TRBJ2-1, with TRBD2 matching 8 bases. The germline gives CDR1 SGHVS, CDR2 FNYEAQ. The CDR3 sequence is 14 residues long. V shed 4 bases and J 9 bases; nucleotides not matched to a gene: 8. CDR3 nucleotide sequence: TGTGCCAGCAGCTCCCGACTAGCGATGGGTGAGCAGTTCTTC. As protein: CASSSRLAMGEQFF.

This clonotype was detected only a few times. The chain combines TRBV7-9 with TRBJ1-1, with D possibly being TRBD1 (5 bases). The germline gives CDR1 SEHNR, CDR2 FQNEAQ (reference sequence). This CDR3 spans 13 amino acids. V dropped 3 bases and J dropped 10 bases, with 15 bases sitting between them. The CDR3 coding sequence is TGTGCCAGCAGCTTTTCGCAGGGAGTACGAGCTTTCTTT. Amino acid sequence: CASSFSQGVRAFF.

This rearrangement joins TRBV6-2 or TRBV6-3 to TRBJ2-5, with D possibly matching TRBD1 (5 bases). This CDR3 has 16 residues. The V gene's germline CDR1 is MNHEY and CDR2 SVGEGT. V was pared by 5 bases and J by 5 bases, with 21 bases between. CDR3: CASSPQGVLIGETQYF. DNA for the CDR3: TGTGCCAGCAGTCCCCAAGGGGTGCTAATCGGGGAGACCCAGTACTTC.

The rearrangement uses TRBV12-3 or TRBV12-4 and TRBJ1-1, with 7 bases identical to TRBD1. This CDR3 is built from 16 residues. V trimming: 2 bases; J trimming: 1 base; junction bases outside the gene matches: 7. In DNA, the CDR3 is TGTGCCAGCAGTTTACGTCACCGGACAGGGAACACTGAAGCTTTCTTT. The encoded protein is CASSLRHRTGNTEAFF.

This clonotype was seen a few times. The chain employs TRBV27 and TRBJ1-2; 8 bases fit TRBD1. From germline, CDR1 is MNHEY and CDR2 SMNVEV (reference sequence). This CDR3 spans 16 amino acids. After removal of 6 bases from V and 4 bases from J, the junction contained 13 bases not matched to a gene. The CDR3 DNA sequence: TGTGCCAGCAGAACCCCCCGGACAGGGAGGGTCTATGGCTACACCTTC. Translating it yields CASRTPRTGRVYGYTF.

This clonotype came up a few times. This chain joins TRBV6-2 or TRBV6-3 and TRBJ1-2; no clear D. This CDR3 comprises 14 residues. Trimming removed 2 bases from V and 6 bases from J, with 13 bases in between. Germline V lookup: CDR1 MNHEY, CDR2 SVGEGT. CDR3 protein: CASSYPTLKDGYTF. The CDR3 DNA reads TGTGCCAGCAGTTACCCCACACTCAAGGATGGCTACACCTTC.

The CDR3 is CASSKEDRQETQYF. In DNA form, the CDR3 reads TGTGCCAGCAGCAAGGAGGACAGACAAGAGACCCAGTACTTC. The chain employs TRBV7-9 and TRBJ2-5; the D gene is possibly TRBD1 (6 bases). The V and J ends lost 5 bases and 2 bases respectively, with 12 bases between them. This CDR3 contains 14 residues. In germline, CDR1 is SEHNR, CDR2 FQNEAQ (reference sequence).

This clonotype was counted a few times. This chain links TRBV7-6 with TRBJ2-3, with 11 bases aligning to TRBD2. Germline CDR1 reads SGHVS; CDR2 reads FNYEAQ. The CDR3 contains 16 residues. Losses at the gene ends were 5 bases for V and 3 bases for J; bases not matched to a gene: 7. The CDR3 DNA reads TGTGCCAGCAGCCTAAGGGGACTAGCGGTTACAGATACGCAGTATTTT. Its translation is CASSLRGLAVTDTQYF.

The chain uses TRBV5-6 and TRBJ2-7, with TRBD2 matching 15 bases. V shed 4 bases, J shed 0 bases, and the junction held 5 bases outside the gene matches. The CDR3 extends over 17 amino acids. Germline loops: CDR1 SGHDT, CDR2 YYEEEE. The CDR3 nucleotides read TGTGCCAGCAGCCACGGGACTAGCGGGGGGAGCTCCTACGAGCAGTACTTC. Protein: CASSHGTSGGSSYEQYF. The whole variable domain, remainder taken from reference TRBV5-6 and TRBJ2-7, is DAGVTQSPTHLIKTRGQQVTLRCSPKSGHDTVSWYQQALGQGPQFIFQYYEEEERQRGNFPDRFSGHQFPNYSSELNVNALLLGDSALYLCASSHGTSGGSSYEQYFGPGTRLTVT.

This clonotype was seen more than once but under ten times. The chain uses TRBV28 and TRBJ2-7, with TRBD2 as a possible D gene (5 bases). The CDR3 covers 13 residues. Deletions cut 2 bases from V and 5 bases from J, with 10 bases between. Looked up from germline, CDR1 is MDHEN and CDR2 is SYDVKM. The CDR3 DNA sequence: TGTGCCAGCAGTTTAGTTCCCGGGGACGAGCAGTACGTC. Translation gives CASSLVPGDEQYV.